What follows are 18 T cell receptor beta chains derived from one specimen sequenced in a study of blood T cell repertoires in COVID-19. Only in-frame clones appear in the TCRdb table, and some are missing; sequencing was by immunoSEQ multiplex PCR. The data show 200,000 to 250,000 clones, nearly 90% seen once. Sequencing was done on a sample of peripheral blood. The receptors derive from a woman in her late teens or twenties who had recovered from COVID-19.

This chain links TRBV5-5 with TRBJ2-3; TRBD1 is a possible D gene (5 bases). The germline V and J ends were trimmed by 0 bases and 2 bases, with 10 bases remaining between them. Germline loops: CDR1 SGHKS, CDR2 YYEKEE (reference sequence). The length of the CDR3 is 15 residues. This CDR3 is CASSLVQGFTDTQYF. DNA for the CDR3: TGTGCCAGCAGCTTGGTCCAGGGCTTCACAGATACGCAGTATTTT. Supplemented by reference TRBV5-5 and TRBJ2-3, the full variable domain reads DAGVTQSPTHLIKTRGQQVTLRCSPISGHKSVSWYQQVLGQGPQFIFQYYEKEERGRGNFPDRFSARQFPNYSSELNVNALLLGDSALYLCASSLVQGFTDTQYFGPGTRLTVL.

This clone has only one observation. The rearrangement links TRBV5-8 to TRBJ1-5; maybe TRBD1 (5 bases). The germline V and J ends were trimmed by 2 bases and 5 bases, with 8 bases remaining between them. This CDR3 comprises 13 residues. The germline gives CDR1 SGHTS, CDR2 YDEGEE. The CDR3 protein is CASSFEGDQPQHF. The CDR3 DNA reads TGTGCCAGCAGCTTTGAAGGGGATCAGCCCCAGCATTTT.

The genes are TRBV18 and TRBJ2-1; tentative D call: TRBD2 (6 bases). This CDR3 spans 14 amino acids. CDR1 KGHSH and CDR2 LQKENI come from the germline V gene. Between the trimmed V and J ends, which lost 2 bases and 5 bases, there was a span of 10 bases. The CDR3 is CASSPYRTNNEQFF. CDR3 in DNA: TGTGCCAGCTCACCATATCGGACTAACAATGAGCAGTTCTTC. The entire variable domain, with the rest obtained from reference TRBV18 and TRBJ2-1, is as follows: NAGVMQNPRHLVRRRGQEARLRCSPMKGHSHVYWYRQLPEEGLKFMVYLQKENIIDESGMPKERFSAEFPKEGPSILRIQQVVRGDSAAYFCASSPYRTNNEQFFGPGTRLTVL.

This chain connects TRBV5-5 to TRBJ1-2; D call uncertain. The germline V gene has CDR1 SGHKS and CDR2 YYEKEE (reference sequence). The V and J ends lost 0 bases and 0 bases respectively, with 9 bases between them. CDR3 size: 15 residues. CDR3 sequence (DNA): TGTGCCAGCAGCTTGGACAGAACCTCTAACTATGGCTACACCTTC. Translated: CASSLDRTSNYGYTF.

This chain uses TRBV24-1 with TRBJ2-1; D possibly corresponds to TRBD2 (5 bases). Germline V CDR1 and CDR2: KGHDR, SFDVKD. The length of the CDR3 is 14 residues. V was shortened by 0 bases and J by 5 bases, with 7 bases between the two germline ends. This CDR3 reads CATSDLGGHNEQFF. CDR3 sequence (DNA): TGTGCCACCAGTGATTTGGGAGGTCACAATGAGCAGTTCTTC.

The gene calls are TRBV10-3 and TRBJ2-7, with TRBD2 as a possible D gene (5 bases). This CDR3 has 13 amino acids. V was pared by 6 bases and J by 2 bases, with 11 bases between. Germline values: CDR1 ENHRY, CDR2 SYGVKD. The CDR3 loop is CAIRGLEAYEQYF. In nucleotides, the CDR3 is TGTGCCATCAGGGGGTTGGAGGCCTACGAGCAGTACTTC.

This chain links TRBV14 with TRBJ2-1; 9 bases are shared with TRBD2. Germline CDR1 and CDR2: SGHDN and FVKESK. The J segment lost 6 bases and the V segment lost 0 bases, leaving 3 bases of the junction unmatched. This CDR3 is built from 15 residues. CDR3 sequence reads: CASSQEPAGGNEQFF. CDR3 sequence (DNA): TGTGCCAGCAGCCAAGAACCAGCGGGAGGCAATGAGCAGTTCTTC.

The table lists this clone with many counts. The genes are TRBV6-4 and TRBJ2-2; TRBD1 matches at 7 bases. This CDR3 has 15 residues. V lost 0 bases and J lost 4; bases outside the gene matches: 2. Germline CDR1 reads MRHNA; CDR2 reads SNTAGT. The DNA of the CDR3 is TGTGCCAGCAGTGACTCGTCAGGGGGCACCGGGGAGCTGTTTTTT. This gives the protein CASSDSSGGTGELFF.

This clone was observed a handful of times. CDR3 bases: TGTGCCAGCAGTGAAGCCTCGGACTCACACCAAACCGGGGAGCTGTTTTTT. Amino acids: CASSEASDSHQTGELFF. This sequence joins TRBV2 and TRBJ2-2; possibly TRBD2 for D (5 bases). This CDR3 is built from 17 residues. The germline V gene encodes CDR1 SNHLY and CDR2 FYNNEI. Trimming removed 0 bases from V and 5 bases from J, with 16 bases in between.

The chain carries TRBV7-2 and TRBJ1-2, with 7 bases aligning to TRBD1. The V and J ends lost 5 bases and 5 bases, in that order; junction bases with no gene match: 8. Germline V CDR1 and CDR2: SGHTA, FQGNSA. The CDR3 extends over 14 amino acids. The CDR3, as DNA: TGTGCCAGCAGCCTAGGACAGGAGCTTTATGGCTACACCTTC. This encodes CASSLGQELYGYTF. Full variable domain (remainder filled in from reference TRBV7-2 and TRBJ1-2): GAGVSQSPSNKVTEKGKDVELRCDPISGHTALYWYRQSLGQGLEFLIYFQGNSAPDKSGLPSDRFSAERTGGSVSTLTIQRTQQEDSAVYLCASSLGQELYGYTFGSGTRLTVV.

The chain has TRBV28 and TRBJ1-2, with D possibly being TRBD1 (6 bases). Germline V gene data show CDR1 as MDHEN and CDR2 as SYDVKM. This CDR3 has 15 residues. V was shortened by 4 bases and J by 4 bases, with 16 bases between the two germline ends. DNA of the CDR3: TGTGCCAGCAGTTGGGATCAACAGGGTGCCTATGGCTACACCTTC. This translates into CASSWDQQGAYGYTF.

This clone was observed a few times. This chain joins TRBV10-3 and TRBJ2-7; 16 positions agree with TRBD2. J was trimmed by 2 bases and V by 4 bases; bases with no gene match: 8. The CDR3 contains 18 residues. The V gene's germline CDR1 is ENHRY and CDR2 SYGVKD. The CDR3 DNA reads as TGTGCCATCAGTGCCGGGACTAGCGGGAGGGCCGGGACCTACGAGCAGTACTTC. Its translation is CAISAGTSGRAGTYEQYF.

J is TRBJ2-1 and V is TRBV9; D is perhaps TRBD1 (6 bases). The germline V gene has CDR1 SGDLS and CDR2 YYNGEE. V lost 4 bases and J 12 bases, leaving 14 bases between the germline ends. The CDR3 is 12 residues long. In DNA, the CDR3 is TGTGCCAGCAGCTCACAGGGAAACACGCAGTTCTTC. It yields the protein CASSSQGNTQFF.

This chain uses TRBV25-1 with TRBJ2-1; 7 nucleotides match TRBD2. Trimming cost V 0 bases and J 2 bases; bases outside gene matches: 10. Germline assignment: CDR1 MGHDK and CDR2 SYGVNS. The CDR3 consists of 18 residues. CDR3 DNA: TGTGCCAGCAGTGAATACCCCTCACGGACTAGTCCCTACAATGAGCAGTTCTTC. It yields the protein CASSEYPSRTSPYNEQFF.

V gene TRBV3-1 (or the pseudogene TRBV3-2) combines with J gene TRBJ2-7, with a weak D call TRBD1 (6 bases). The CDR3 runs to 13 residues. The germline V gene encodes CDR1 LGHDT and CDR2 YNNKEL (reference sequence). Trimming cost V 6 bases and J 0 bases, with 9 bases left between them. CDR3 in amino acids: CASSVGGSYEQYF. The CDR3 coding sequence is TGTGCCAGCAGTGTAGGGGGCTCCTACGAGCAGTACTTC.

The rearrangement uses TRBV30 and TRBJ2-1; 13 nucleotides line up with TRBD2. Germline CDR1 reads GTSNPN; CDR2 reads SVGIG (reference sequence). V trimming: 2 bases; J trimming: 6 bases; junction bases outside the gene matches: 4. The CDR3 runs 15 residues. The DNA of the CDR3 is TGTGCCTGGAGTCATGGACTAGCGGGAGTCAATGAGCAGTTCTTC. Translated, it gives CAWSHGLAGVNEQFF.

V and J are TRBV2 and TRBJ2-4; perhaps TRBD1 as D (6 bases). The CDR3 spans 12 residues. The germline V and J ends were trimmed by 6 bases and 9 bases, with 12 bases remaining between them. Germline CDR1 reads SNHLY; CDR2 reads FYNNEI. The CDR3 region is CASRDSPGIQYF. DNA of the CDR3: TGTGCCAGCAGGGACAGCCCAGGCATTCAGTACTTC.

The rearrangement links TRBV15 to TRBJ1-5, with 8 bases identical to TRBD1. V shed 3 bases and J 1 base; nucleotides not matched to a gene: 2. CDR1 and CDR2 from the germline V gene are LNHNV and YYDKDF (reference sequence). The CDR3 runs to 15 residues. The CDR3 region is CATSRTGESNQPQHF. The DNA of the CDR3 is TGTGCCACCAGCAGGACAGGGGAGAGCAATCAGCCCCAGCATTTT.